Shown below are 16 T cell receptor beta chains from a single sample sequenced in a study of T-cell memory formation after mild COVID-19. TCRdb re-called the 5' RACE reads with MiXCR, one entry per CDR3 protein. The repertoire holds 10,000 to 15,000 distinct CDR3 sequences, with roughly 15% as singletons. The sample consisted of PBMCs or a T cell subset sorted from them (not recorded which). The source is a man aged 18 to 30 who had mild COVID-19 (a few samples of this study predate the infection). Cell type and time point are not known.

There are a few counts of this clonotype. The chain couples TRBV6-2 or TRBV6-3 to TRBJ2-1, with D possibly being TRBD2 (6 bases). This CDR3 comprises 16 residues. Trimming stripped 0 bases from V and 4 bases from J, with 13 bases between. In germline, CDR1 is MNHEY, CDR2 SVGEGT. In DNA, the CDR3 is TGTGCCAGCAGTTACTCACCGCGGGGTCTATACAATGAGCAGTTCTTC. It encodes CASSYSPRGLYNEQFF.

This clonotype appeared many times. The V gene is TRBV29-1, the J gene TRBJ2-1; no definite D call. Germline lookup yields CDR1 SQVTM and CDR2 ANQGSEA. The ends were cut back, 6 bases at V and 4 bases at J, with 10 bases in the middle. This CDR3 comprises 12 residues. The CDR3 protein is CSVVEIYNEQFF. CDR3 nucleotide sequence: TGCAGCGTCGTTGAGATTTACAATGAGCAGTTCTTC.

The chain uses TRBV18 and TRBJ1-5; D is possibly TRBD1 (6 bases). Germline V CDR1 and CDR2: KGHSH, LQKENI. The germline V and J ends were trimmed by 3 bases and 2 bases, with 17 bases remaining between them. The CDR3 is made up of 17 amino acids. Here the CDR3 reads CASSPLGNREGNQPQHF. DNA for the CDR3: TGTGCCAGCTCACCCTTAGGGAACAGGGAAGGCAATCAGCCCCAGCATTTT.

There are many counts of this clonotype. The chain has TRBV9 and TRBJ2-3; possible D gene TRBD2, 6 bases. Per the germline V gene, CDR1 is SGDLS and CDR2 is YYNGEE. V was trimmed by 3 bases and J by 5 bases, leaving 25 bases between them. This CDR3 spans 18 amino acids. CDR3 in DNA: TGTGCCAGCAGCGGCCTCCCTGGACTAAAAATGCCGGGAGATACGCAGTATTTT. Its protein is CASSGLPGLKMPGDTQYF. Full variable domain (outside the CDR3, taken from reference TRBV9 and TRBJ2-3): DSGVTQTPKHLITATGQRVTLRCSPRSGDLSVYWYQQSLDQGLQFLIQYYNGEERAKGNILERFSAQQFPDLHSELNLSSLELGDSALYFCASSGLPGLKMPGDTQYFGPGTRLTVL.

The gene calls are TRBV29-1 and TRBJ2-3; 13 bases are a match to TRBD2. This CDR3 comprises 16 residues. Germline V gene data show CDR1 as SQVTM and CDR2 as ANQGSEA. Losses at the gene ends were 2 bases for V and 3 bases for J; bases not matched to a gene: 5. The CDR3: CSVEPEGLAGTDTQYF. The DNA for the CDR3 is TGCAGCGTTGAACCCGAGGGACTAGCGGGGACAGATACGCAGTATTTT.

This clonotype occurred many times. The rearrangement uses TRBV7-9 and TRBJ2-1; D perhaps matches TRBD2 (5 bases). There are 12 residues in the CDR3. Trimming removed 3 bases at V and 8 bases at J, with 8 bases between. Germline CDR1 and CDR2: SEHNR and FQNEAQ (reference sequence). The CDR3 DNA follows: TGTGCCAGCAGCTTCGGGGAAGATGAGCAGTTCTTC. It translates to CASSFGEDEQFF.

This clonotype was seen many times. This rearrangement joins TRBV4-3 to TRBJ2-3, with D perhaps TRBD1 (6 bases). Germline CDR1 LGHNA, CDR2 YSLEER. The CDR3 is 15 residues long. Between the trimmed V and J ends, which lost 3 bases and 3 bases, there was a span of 13 bases. CDR3 in DNA: TGCGCCAGCAGCCAGAACAGGGTAGGGACAGATACGCAGTATTTT. This sequence encodes CASSQNRVGTDTQYF.

This clonotype has ten or more counts. This chain uses TRBV11-2 with TRBJ1-1; 8 nucleotides agree with TRBD1. Trimming removed 5 bases from V and 7 bases from J; junction bases left unmatched: 18. This CDR3 spans 17 amino acids. CDR1 is SGHAT, CDR2 FQNNGV, per germline. The CDR3 nucleotides read TGTGCCAGCAGCCTTACCCGACAGGGGATTCGGGATGTTGAAGCTTTCTTT. It is translated as CASSLTRQGIRDVEAFF. The complete variable domain, with remaining parts taken from reference TRBV11-2 and TRBJ1-1, reads EAGVAQSPRYKIIEKRQSVAFWCNPISGHATLYWYQQILGQGPKLLIQFQNNGVVDDSQLPKDRFSAERLKGVDSTLKIQPAKLEDSAVYLCASSLTRQGIRDVEAFFGQGTRLTVV.

This clonotype was seen at least ten times. The CDR3 nucleotides read TGCGCCAGCAGCCAAGAATGGGTCGGGACAGGCGTCTACGAGCAGTACTTC. This translates into CASSQEWVGTGVYEQYF. The V call is TRBV4-1, the J call TRBJ2-7; 8 bases line up with TRBD1. With V trimmed by 0 bases and J by 3 bases, 10 bases remained unmatched. Germline V CDR1 and CDR2: MGHRA, YSYEKL. The CDR3 runs to 17 residues.

This clonotype has at least ten counts. The V gene is TRBV30, the J gene TRBJ2-5, with D perhaps matching TRBD2 (6 bases). Trimming took 5 bases from V and 4 from J, leaving 14 bases between them. CDR1 GTSNPN and CDR2 SVGIG come from the germline V gene (reference sequence). The length of the CDR3 is 13 residues. The CDR3 DNA sequence: TGTGCCTGGGGAGGGGATCGTGCAGAGACCCAGTACTTC. Translated, it gives CAWGGDRAETQYF. The full variable domain, its missing parts supplied by reference TRBV30 and TRBJ2-5, is SQTIHQWPATLVQPVGSPLSLECTVEGTSNPNLYWYRQAAGRGLQLLFYSVGIGQISSEVPQNLSASRPQDRQFILSSKKLLLSDSGFYLCAWGGDRAETQYFGPGTRLLVL.

This clonotype was observed many times. The J gene is TRBJ1-5, the V gene TRBV29-1, with TRBD1 matching 8 bases. With V trimmed by 4 bases and J by 5 bases, 4 bases remained unmatched. Looked up from germline, CDR1 is SQVTM and CDR2 is ANQGSEA. There are 13 residues in the CDR3. CDR3 residues: CSVGGQGDQPQHF. The DNA for the CDR3 is TGCAGCGTTGGAGGACAGGGTGATCAGCCCCAGCATTTT.

This clonotype came up many times. The chain uses TRBV25-1 and TRBJ2-3, with D hard to call. V lost 2 bases to trimming and J lost 2 bases, with 5 bases between them. Per germline, CDR1 MGHDK and CDR2 SYGVNS. The CDR3 sequence is 13 residues long. The CDR3 bases are TGTGCCAGCAGTGAACCCCCCACAGATACGCAGTATTTT. This sequence encodes CASSEPPTDTQYF.

This clonotype was detected ten times or more. The chain combines TRBV7-9 with TRBJ1-2; tentatively, D is TRBD1 (6 bases). The length of the CDR3 is 16 residues. V lost 4 bases and J 4 bases, leaving 19 bases between the germline ends. Germline CDR1 SEHNR, CDR2 FQNEAQ (reference sequence). The CDR3 loop reads CASSSSPGAFSYGYTF. The CDR3 region has the DNA TGTGCCAGCAGCTCATCACCGGGGGCCTTTTCCTATGGCTACACCTTC.

This clonotype came up many times. The rearrangement links TRBV29-1 to TRBJ2-1, with no clear D. V lost 5 bases, J lost 10 bases, and 12 bases lay in between. This CDR3 region has 11 residues. From germline, CDR1 is SQVTM and CDR2 ANQGSEA. The DNA for the CDR3 is TGCAGCGTTCCCCTCTACTCGGAGCAGTTCTTC. Its protein product is CSVPLYSEQFF.

This clonotype was detected many times. This chain links TRBV7-2 with TRBJ2-3, with D maybe TRBD2 (5 bases). Trimming took 4 bases from V and 0 from J, leaving 26 bases between them. This CDR3 has 20 amino acids. Germline CDR1 reads SGHTA; CDR2 reads FQGNSA. CDR3: CASSSPSRAFSRTSTDTQYF. In DNA, the CDR3 is TGTGCCAGCAGCTCTCCCTCGAGGGCGTTTTCGCGGACTAGCACAGATACGCAGTATTTT.

A note on this clonotype: The junction shows a germline mismatch at one end, possibly a read error. This sequence joins TRBV18 and TRBJ2-3; TRBD1 matches at 7 bases. The germline gives CDR1 KGHSH, CDR2 LQKENI. The CDR3 loop spans 13 amino acids. The CDR3 is CASSPTGPQYQEF. As DNA, the CDR3 is TGTGCCAGCTCACCGACAGGGCCACAGTACCAGGAATTT.